This T cell receptor (beta chain) was captured by sequencing in a study of T cell responses to AZD1222 COVID-19 vaccine. Findings of the study overall: Nearly half of spike-specific TCRs reportedly target unmutated variant regions.

CDR1 and CDR2 from the germline V gene are SQVTM and ANQGSEA. Trimming shortened V by 7 bases and J by 3 bases, and 18 bases separated the two germline ends. This CDR3 is built from 14 residues. For this clone: What it binds is unknown.

Clones were sequenced by immunoSEQ multiplex PCR, and TCRdb holds only the in-frame ones, with some missing. Of 150,000 or so clones listed, about 91% were seen once; the top ten hold 1.4% to 1.5%. The sequence derives from an adult in good health. Source: peripheral blood, taken on day 0 of AZD1222 vaccination. This chain links TRBV29-1 with TRBJ1-1, with D maybe TRBD1 (6 bases). For the CDR3, the DNA is TGCAGCGGGATTCGCCAGGGGAGGGACACTGAAGCTTTCTTT. It translates to CSGIRQGRDTEAFF.